This T cell receptor beta chain is drawn from a study of blood T cell repertoires in COVID-19. Study in general: Sites across the United States, Italy and Spain contributed samples from acute and convalescent COVID-19. Sources were T cells, B-cell-depleted T cells, or PBMCs; the material itself was cDNA or gDNA.

Original data processing: Estimates of nucleated cell counts were drawn from the amplification of reference gene primers. Only in-frame clones appear in the TCRdb table, and some are missing; sequencing was by immunoSEQ multiplex PCR. The V and J calls and clone size come from that table; D and trimming were worked out from the DNA. The sample has roughly 200,000 clones, around 90% seen once. The source of this sequence is a man between 40 and 49 years old with acute or convalescent COVID-19. The material sequenced was peripheral blood.

The CDR3 protein is CASSYSQRSSGNTIYF. The CDR3 nucleotides are TGTGCCAGCAGTTACTCCCAGCGAAGCTCTGGAAACACCATATATTTT. The V gene is TRBV6-5, the J gene TRBJ1-3; D gene ambiguous. CDR3 size: 16 residues. Looked up from germline, CDR1 is MNHEY and CDR2 is SVGAGI. V lost 0 bases, J lost 0 bases, and 9 bases lay in between.